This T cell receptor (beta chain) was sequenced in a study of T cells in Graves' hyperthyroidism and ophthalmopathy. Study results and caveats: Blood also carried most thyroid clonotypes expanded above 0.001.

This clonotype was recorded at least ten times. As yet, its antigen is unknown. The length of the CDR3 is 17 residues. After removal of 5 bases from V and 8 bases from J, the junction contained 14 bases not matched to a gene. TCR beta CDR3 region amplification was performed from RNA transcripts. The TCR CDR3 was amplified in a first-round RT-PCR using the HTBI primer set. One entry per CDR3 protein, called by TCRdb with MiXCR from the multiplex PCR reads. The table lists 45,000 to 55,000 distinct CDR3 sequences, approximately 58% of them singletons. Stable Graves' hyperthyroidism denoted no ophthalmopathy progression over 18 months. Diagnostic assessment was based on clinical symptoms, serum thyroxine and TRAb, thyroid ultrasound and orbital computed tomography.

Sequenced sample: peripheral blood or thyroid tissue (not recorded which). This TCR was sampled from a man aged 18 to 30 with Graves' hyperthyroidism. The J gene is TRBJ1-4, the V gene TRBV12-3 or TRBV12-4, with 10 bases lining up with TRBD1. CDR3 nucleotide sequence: TGTGCCAGCAGTCCAAACCAACCCGGGACAGGGGACGAAAAACTGTTTTTT. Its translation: CASSPNQPGTGDEKLFF.